These 15 T cell receptor beta chains were all obtained from the same sample, sequenced in a study of immune evolution from preneoplasia to lung adenocarcinoma. Generated by immunoSEQ multiplex PCR, the TCRdb table keeps only in-frame clones and is missing some. This sample has about 6,300 clones, with approximately 83% found just once. The sample consisted of FFPE lung adenocarcinoma in situ tissue. These receptors were obtained from an older donor with lung adenocarcinoma.

The chain couples TRBV7-9 to TRBJ1-1; a possible D gene is TRBD1 (6 bases). Trimming shortened V by 5 bases and J by 3 bases, and 10 bases separated the two germline ends. The CDR3 covers 13 residues. Germline V gene data show CDR1 as SEHNR and CDR2 as FQNEAQ (reference sequence). CDR3 residues: CASSLTGDTEAFF. The CDR3 nucleotides read TGTGCCAGCAGCCTGACAGGAGACACTGAAGCTTTCTTT.

This clone was counted a single time. V and J are TRBV6-5 and TRBJ2-1; 8 bases agree with TRBD2. This CDR3 spans 13 amino acids. Germline CDR1 reads MNHEY; CDR2 reads SVGAGI. Losses at the gene ends were 7 bases for V and 4 bases for J; bases not matched to a gene: 3. In DNA form, the CDR3 reads TGTGCCAGCACCCGGGGGGGGTACAATGAGCAGTTCTTC. This encodes CASTRGGYNEQFF.

The chain has TRBV2 and TRBJ2-7; TRBD2 matches at 7 bases. The J segment lost 3 bases and the V segment lost 7 bases, leaving 3 bases of the junction unmatched. CDR1 is SNHLY and CDR2 is FYNNEI in the germline V gene. The CDR3 has 12 amino acids. CDR3 coding DNA: TGTGCCAGCAAAGGCGGGGGCTACGAGCAGTACTTC. It is translated as CASKGGGYEQYF.

V and J are TRBV18 and TRBJ2-3, with 9 bases identical to TRBD2. Germline CDR1 and CDR2: KGHSH and LQKENI. This CDR3 spans 16 amino acids. V gave up 4 bases and J gave up 5 bases; unmatched junction bases: 10. The CDR3 sequence: CASSLRASGMEDTQYF. CDR3 DNA sequence: TGTGCCAGCTCACTCAGGGCTAGCGGGATGGAAGATACGCAGTATTTT.

This clone was detected only a few times. The genes are TRBV19 and TRBJ2-1; 14 bases are a match to TRBD2. J lost 7 bases, V lost 5 bases, and 13 bases had no gene match. CDR1 and CDR2 (germline): LNHDA, SQIVND (reference sequence). The CDR3 loop spans 18 amino acids. The chain's CDR3 is CASSLSWGLAGVSNEQFF. CDR3 in DNA: TGTGCCAGTAGTCTATCGTGGGGACTAGCGGGAGTATCAAATGAGCAGTTCTTC.

This clone has only one observation. The chain combines TRBV19 with TRBJ2-2; no firm D call. The CDR3 loop spans 12 amino acids. CDR1 and CDR2 (germline): LNHDA, SQIVND (reference sequence). With 7 bases removed from V and 6 bases from J, the gap between germline ends came to 9 bases. The CDR3 region has the DNA TGTGCCAGTATTGGGCTGGCCGGGGAGCTGTTTTTT. It codes for CASIGLAGELFF.

This clone has a single count. The chain carries TRBV19 and TRBJ2-1, with TRBD2 matching 10 bases. Looked up from germline, CDR1 is LNHDA and CDR2 is SQIVND (reference sequence). Trimming removed 6 bases from V and 4 bases from J; junction bases left unmatched: 6. This CDR3 contains 15 residues. CDR3 DNA: TGTGCCAGTAGCATTACTAGCGGGACTTACAATGAGCAGTTCTTC. This gives the protein CASSITSGTYNEQFF.

The chain couples TRBV5-5 to TRBJ1-5, with 9 nucleotides matching TRBD1. The V gene's germline CDR1 is SGHKS and CDR2 YYEKEE (reference sequence). With 2 bases clipped from V and 4 bases from J, the junction kept 10 bases outside the gene matches. This CDR3 region has 17 residues. CDR3 bases: TGTGCCAGCAGCTTTACGACAGGGGGGCTCGGAAATCAGCCCCAGCATTTT. Translation gives CASSFTTGGLGNQPQHF. The variable domain in full, completed from reference TRBV5-5 and TRBJ1-5, reads DAGVTQSPTHLIKTRGQQVTLRCSPISGHKSVSWYQQVLGQGPQFIFQYYEKEERGRGNFPDRFSARQFPNYSSELNVNALLLGDSALYLCASSFTTGGLGNQPQHFGDGTRLSIL.

The count of this clone is one. This chain links TRBV7-2 with TRBJ2-3; 9 bases are shared with TRBD1. CDR1 SGHTA and CDR2 FQGNSA come from the germline V gene. V was pared by 5 bases and J by 5 bases, with 11 bases of the junction left unmatched. This CDR3 has 16 residues. The CDR3 DNA reads as TGTGCCAGCAGCCCCCCCGGACAGGGGATGAGAGATACGCAGTATTTT. Its protein product is CASSPPGQGMRDTQYF. The variable domain in full, completed from reference TRBV7-2 and TRBJ2-3, reads GAGVSQSPSNKVTEKGKDVELRCDPISGHTALYWYRQSLGQGLEFLIYFQGNSAPDKSGLPSDRFSAERTGGSVSTLTIQRTQQEDSAVYLCASSPPGQGMRDTQYFGPGTRLTVL.

This clone has just one count. The chain links TRBV5-1 to TRBJ2-3; possible D gene TRBD2, 5 bases. The germline gives CDR1 SGHRS, CDR2 YFSETQ. Trimming took off 0 bases at V and 2 bases at J, with 10 bases between the two ends. CDR3 size: 15 residues. The CDR3 nucleotides are TGCGCCAGCAGCTTGGTAGGAGGAACCACAGATACGCAGTATTTT. Its translation is CASSLVGGTTDTQYF.

This clone was picked up a small number of times. The rearrangement uses TRBV5-1 and TRBJ2-7; 9 bases map to TRBD2. Germline lookup yields CDR1 SGHRS and CDR2 YFSETQ. The CDR3 is 15 residues long. V shed 0 bases and J 2 bases; nucleotides not matched to a gene: 3. CDR3 residues: CASSLGSGGTYEQYF. CDR3 DNA: TGCGCCAGCAGCTTGGGCAGCGGGGGGACCTACGAGCAGTACTTC.

This clone was counted only a few times. V gene TRBV5-4 combines with J gene TRBJ1-2, with D unclear. This CDR3 has 12 amino acids. Deletions cut 1 base from V and 2 bases from J, with 3 bases between. Looked up from germline, CDR1 is SGHNT and CDR2 is YYREEE (reference sequence). The CDR3 sequence is CASSLTNYGYTF. DNA for the CDR3: TGTGCCAGCAGCTTGACAAACTATGGCTACACCTTC.

The chain employs TRBV2 and TRBJ2-1; the match to TRBD1 covers 8 bases. This CDR3 has 14 residues. Germline V CDR1 and CDR2: SNHLY, FYNNEI. Trimming cost V 7 bases and J 9 bases; bases outside gene matches: 11. CDR3 coding DNA: TGTGCCAGCATAGGGACAGGTGAAATCAGTGAGCAGTTCTTC. It codes for CASIGTGEISEQFF.

The CDR3 bases are TGCGCCAGCAGTGAGTCCAGCGGGATAGAGAATGAGCAGTTCTTC. Translating it yields CASSESSGIENEQFF. V gene TRBV10-2 combines with J gene TRBJ2-1; 7 bases agree with TRBD2. This CDR3 contains 15 residues. Germline V gene sequence: CDR1 WSHSY, CDR2 SAAADI. After removal of 0 bases from V and 7 bases from J, the junction contained 6 bases not matched to a gene.

The rearrangement links TRBV5-1 to TRBJ2-4; 8 positions match TRBD1. The CDR3 contains 16 residues. The trim removed 2 bases at V and 6 bases at J, leaving 10 bases unmatched. CDR1 is SGHRS, CDR2 YFSETQ, per germline. This CDR3 reads CASSLGQGAALNIQYF. CDR3 coding DNA: TGCGCCAGCAGCTTAGGGCAGGGGGCCGCTCTAAACATTCAGTACTTC. Drawing the rest from reference TRBV5-1 and TRBJ2-4, the complete variable domain is KAGVTQTPRYLIKTRGQQVTLSCSPISGHRSVSWYQQTPGQGLQFLFEYFSETQRNKGNFPGRFSGRQFSNSRSEMNVSTLELGDSALYLCASSLGQGAALNIQYFGAGTRLSVL.